This TCR beta chain comes out of a study of T cell changes during pregnancy in multiple sclerosis. Trimming pared 8 bases from V and 1 base from J, leaving 8 bases between. The germline CDR1 and CDR2 sequences are LNHDA and SQIVND (reference sequence). The CDR3 runs to 12 residues. Some clones are missing from TCRdb's copy, which holds only in-frame ones; the method was immunoSEQ multiplex PCR. The table has 95,000 to 150,000 clones, approximately 94% seen once. The J gene is TRBJ1-1, the V gene TRBV19, with TRBD1 as a possible D gene (6 bases). The sequence derives from a female donor with multiple sclerosis, enrolled in a pregnancy study. The input for sequencing was peripheral blood, taken before pregnancy. The CDR3 coding sequence is TGTGCCAGTGAACAGGGGAACACTGAAGCTTTCTTT. Its protein product is CASEQGNTEAFF.